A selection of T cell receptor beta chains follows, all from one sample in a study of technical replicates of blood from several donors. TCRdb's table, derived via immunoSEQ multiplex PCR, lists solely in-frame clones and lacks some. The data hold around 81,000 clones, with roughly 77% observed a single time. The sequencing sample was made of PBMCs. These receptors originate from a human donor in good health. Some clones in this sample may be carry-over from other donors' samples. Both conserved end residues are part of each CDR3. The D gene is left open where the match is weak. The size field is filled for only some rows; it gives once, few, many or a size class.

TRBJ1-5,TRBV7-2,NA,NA,TGTGCCAGCAGCTTAGAACAGGCGAGCAATCAGCCCCAGCATTTT,CASSLEQASNQPQHF
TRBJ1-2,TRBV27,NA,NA,TGTGCCAGCAGTTTAGTGGGGCTCCGGGAGGCTAACTATGGCTACACCTTC,CASSLVGLREANYGYTF
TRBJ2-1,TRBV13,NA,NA,TGTGCCAGCGGCCGACGCGGTATGGCCAATTACAATGAGCAGTTCTTC,CASGRRGMANYNEQFF
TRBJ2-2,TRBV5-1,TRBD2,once,TGCGCCAGCAGCTTGGTCTCTAGCGGGGGGACAGGCACCGGGGAGCTGTTTTTT,CASSLVSSGGTGTGELFF
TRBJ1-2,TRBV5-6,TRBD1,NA,TGTGCCAGCAGCTCCAGGGGGGTCTATGGCTACACCTTC,CASSSRGVYGYTF
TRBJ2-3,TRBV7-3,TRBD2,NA,TGTGCCAGCAGCCCTAGCGGGGGGGCAGCAGATACGCAGTATTTT,CASSPSGGAADTQYF
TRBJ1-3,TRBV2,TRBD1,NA,TGTGCCAGCAGACGGGACAGGGCAGCAGGAAACACCATATATTTT,CASRRDRAAGNTIYF
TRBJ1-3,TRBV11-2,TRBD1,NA,TGTGCCAGCAGCTTAATCGGACAGGCTGGAAACACCATATATTTT,CASSLIGQAGNTIYF
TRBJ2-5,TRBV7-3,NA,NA,TGTGCCAGCAGCTCTCAGGGACAAGAGACCCAGTACTTC,CASSSQGQETQYF
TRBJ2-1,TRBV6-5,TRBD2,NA,TGTGCCAGCAGTTACGGCGGGAGGGCCATCAATGAGCAGTTCTTC,CASSYGGRAINEQFF
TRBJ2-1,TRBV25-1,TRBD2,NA,TGTGCCAGCAGATACCCGGGACTAGCGGGAGATCTCGATGAGCAGTTCTTC,CASRYPGLAGDLDEQFF
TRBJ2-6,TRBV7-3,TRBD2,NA,TGTGCCAGCAGTTTTAAGGGAGGGGATGGGGCCAACGTCCTGACTTTC,CASSFKGGDGANVLTF
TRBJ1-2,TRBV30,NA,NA,TGTGCCTGGAGAACGGGGGGCCAGTGGGGCTACACCTTC,CAWRTGGQWGYTF
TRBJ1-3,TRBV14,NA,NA,TGTGCCAGCAGCCCCTCGGTTACCTCTGGAAACACCATATATTTT,CASSPSVTSGNTIYF
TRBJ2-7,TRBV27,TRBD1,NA,TGTGCCAGCAGAGAGGGGGCGTCTACCCACGAGCAGTACTTC,CASREGASTHEQYF
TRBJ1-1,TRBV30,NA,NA,TGTGCCTGGATTAGAAGGGGCTTGAAGAACACTGAAGCTTTCTTT,CAWIRRGLKNTEAFF
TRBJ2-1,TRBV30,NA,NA,TGTGCCTCTGCGGGACTTCATGAGCAGTTCTTC,CASAGLHEQFF
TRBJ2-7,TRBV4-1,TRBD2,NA,TGCGCCAGCAGCCAAGATCAACGGGGGGGATCCTACGAGCAGTACTTC,CASSQDQRGGSYEQYF
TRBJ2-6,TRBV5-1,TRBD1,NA,TGCGCCAGCAGCTTGGACGGACAGGAGCGGACCAACGTCCTGACTTTC,CASSLDGQERTNVLTF
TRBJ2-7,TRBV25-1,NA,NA,TGTGCCAGCAGGGCGGACAGTTTCGTCTCCATCGGGCAGTACTTC,CASRADSFVSIGQYF
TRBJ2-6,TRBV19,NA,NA,TGTGCCAGTAGTAGTTTTACAACCTCTGGGGCCAACGTCCTGACTTTC,CASSSFTTSGANVLTF
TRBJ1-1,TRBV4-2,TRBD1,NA,TGTGCCAGCAGCCGGGGACAGAGGTCAGAAGGGACTGAAGCTTTCTTT,CASSRGQRSEGTEAFF
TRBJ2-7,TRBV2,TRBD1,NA,TGTGCCAGCAGTGAAGGGGCAGGACAGGGGGCCTACGAGCAGTACTTC,CASSEGAGQGAYEQYF
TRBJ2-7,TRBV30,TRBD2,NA,TGTGCCTGGAGTGCAGCGGGGCTTTTCTACGAGCAGTACTTC,CAWSAAGLFYEQYF
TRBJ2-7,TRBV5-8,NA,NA,TGTGCCAGCAGCCCGGTGTTCGGGGACTCCTACGAGCAGTACTTC,CASSPVFGDSYEQYF
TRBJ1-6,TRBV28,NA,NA,TGTGCCAGCAGTTTTTCCTCACTCGGGAGTTCACCCCTCCACTTT,CASSFSSLGSSPLHF
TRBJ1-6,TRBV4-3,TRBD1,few,TGCGCCAGCAGCCGCGGGACAGTAGATTCACCCCTCCACTTT,CASSRGTVDSPLHF
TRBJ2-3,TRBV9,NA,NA,TGTGCCAGCAGCGTAACGTACCGCGGGGATACGCAGTATTTT,CASSVTYRGDTQYF
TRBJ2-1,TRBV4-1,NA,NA,TGCGCCAGCAGCCAAGGGGGCCTGAGCTACAATGAGCAGTTCTTC,CASSQGGLSYNEQFF
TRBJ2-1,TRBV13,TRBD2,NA,TGTGCCAGCAGCTTAGTTCCCCGGACTAGCGGGAGACATGAGCAGTTCTTC,CASSLVPRTSGRHEQFF
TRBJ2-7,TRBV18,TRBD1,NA,TGTGCCAGCTCCTCGCAAGACGGGACAGGGGGCTACGAGCAGTACTTC,CASSSQDGTGGYEQYF